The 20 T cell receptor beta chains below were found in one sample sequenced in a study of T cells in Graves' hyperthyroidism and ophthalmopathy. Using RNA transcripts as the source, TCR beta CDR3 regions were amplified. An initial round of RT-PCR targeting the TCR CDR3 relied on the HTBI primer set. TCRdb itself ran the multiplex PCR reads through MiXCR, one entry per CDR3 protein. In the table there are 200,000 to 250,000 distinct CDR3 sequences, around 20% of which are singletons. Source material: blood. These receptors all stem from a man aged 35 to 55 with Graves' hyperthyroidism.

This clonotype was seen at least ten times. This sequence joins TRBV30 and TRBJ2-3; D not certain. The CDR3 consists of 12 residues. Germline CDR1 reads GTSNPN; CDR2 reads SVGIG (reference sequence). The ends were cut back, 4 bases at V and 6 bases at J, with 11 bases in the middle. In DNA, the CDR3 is TGTGCCTGGAAACGGGCGGCCGATACGCAGTATTTT. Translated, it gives CAWKRAADTQYF.

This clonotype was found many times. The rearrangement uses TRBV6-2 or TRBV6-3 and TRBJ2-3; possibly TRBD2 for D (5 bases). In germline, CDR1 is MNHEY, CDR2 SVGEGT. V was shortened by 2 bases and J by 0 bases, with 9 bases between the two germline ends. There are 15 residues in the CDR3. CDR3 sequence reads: CASSYGGMSTDTQYF. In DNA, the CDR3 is TGTGCCAGCAGTTACGGAGGCATGAGCACAGATACGCAGTATTTT.

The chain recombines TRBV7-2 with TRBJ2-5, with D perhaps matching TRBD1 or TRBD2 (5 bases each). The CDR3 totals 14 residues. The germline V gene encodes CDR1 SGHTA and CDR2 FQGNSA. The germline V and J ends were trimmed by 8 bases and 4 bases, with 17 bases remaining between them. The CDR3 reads CASLRGGTGETQYF. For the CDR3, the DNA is TGTGCCAGCCTCAGAGGAGGTACAGGAGAGACCCAGTACTTC.

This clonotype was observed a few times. The CDR3 protein is CAFGGASYNEQFF. In DNA, the CDR3 is TGTGCCTTCGGGGGGGCCTCCTACAATGAGCAGTTCTTC. This chain connects TRBV4-2 to TRBJ2-1, with 8 bases aligning to TRBD2. V dropped 11 bases and J dropped 0; count of bases not matched to a gene: 3. CDR1 LGHNA and CDR2 YNFKEQ come from the germline V gene. This CDR3 comprises 13 residues.

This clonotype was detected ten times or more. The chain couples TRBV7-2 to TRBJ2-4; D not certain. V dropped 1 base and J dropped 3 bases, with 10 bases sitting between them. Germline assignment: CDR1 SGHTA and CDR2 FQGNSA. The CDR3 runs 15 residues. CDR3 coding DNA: TGTGCCAGCAGCTTAGGTGGGTCGGGCAAAAACATTCAGTACTTC. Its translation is CASSLGGSGKNIQYF.

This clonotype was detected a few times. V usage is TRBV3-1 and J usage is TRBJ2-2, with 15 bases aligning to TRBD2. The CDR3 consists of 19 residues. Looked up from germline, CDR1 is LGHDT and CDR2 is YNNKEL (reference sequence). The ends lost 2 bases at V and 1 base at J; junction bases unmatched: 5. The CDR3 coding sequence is TGTGCCAGCAGCCAACTCGGACTAGCGGGGGGGAAGAACACCGGGGAGCTGTTTTTT. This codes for CASSQLGLAGGKNTGELFF.

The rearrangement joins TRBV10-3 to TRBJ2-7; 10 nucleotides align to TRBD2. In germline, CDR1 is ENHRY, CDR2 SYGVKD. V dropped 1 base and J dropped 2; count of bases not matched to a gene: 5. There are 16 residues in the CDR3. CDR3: CAISELASGGAYEQYF. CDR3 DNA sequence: TGTGCCATCAGTGAGTTGGCTAGCGGGGGCGCCTACGAGCAGTACTTC.

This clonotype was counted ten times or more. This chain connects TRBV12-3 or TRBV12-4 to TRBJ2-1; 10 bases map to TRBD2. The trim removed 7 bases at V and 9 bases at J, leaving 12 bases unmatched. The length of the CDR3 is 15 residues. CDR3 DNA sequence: TGTGCCAGCATTCCCGCAGCGGGGGGGCCCGGTGAGCAGTTCTTC. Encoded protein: CASIPAAGGPGEQFF.

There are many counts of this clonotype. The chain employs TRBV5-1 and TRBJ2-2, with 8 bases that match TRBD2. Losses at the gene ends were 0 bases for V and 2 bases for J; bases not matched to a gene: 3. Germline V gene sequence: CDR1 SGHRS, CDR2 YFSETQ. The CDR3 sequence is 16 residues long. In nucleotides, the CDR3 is TGCGCCAGCAGCTTGGTTGCGGGGGGAAACACCGGGGAGCTGTTTTTT. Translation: CASSLVAGGNTGELFF.

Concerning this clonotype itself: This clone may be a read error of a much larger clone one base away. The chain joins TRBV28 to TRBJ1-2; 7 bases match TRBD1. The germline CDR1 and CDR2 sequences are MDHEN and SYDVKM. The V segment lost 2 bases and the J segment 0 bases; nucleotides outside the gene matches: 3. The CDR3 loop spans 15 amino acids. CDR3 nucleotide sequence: TGTGCCAGCAGTTTACCGGGACAGCCTAACTATGGCTACACCTTC. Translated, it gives CASSLPGQPNYGYTF.

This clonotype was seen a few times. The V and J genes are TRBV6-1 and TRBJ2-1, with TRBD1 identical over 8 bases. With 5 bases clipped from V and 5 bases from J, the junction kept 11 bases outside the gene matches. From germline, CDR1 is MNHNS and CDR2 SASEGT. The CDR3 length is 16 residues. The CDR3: CASSSPLGTGNNEQFF. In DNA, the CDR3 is TGTGCCAGCAGTAGTCCCCTAGGGACAGGTAACAATGAGCAGTTCTTC.

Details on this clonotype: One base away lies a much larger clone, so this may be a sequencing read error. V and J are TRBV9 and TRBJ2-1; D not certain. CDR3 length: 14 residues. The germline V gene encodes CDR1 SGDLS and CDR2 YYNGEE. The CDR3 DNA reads TGTGCCAACAGCGTAGCAGGATGGGGAAATGAGCAGTTCTTC. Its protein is CANSVAGWGNEQFF.

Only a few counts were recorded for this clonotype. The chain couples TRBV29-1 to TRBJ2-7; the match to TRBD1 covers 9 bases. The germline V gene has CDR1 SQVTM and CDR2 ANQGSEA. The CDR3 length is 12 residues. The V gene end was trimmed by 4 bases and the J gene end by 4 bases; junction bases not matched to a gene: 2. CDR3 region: CSVAQGAYEQYF. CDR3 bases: TGCAGCGTTGCACAGGGGGCGTACGAGCAGTACTTC.

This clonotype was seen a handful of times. The DNA of the CDR3 is TGTGCCAGTACTACTAGCGGGGGAAACAATGAGCAGTTCTTC. Translating it yields CASTTSGGNNEQFF. The chain carries TRBV19 and TRBJ2-1, with TRBD2 identical over 11 bases. This CDR3 region has 14 residues. Per germline, CDR1 LNHDA and CDR2 SQIVND (reference sequence). Unmatched junction bases numbered 4, after V lost 7 bases and J lost 5 bases.

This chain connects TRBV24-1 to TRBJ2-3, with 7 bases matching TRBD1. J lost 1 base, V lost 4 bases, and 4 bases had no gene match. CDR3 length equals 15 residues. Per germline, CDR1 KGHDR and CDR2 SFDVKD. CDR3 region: CATSDPGQGTDTQYF. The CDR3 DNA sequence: TGTGCCACCAGTGACCCAGGACAGGGCACAGATACGCAGTATTTT.

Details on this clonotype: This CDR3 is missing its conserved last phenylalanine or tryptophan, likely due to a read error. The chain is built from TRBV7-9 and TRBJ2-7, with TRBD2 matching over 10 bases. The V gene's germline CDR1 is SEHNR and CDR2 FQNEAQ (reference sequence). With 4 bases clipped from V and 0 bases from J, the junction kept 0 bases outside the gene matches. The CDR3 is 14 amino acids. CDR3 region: CASSSSGSSYEQYL. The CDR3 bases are TGTGCCAGCAGCTCTAGCGGGAGCTCCTACGAGCAGTACCTC.

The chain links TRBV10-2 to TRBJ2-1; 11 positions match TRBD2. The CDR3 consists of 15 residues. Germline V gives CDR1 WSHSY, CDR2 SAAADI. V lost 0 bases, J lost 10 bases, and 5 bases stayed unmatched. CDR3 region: CASSESLAGAREQFF. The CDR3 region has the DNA TGCGCCAGCAGTGAGTCACTAGCGGGGGCAAGGGAGCAGTTCTTC.

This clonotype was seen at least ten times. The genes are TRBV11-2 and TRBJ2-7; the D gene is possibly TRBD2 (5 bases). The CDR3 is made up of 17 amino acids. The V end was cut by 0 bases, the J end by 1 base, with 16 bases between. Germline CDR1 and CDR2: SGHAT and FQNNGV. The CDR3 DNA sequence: TGTGCCAGCAGCTTAGATCTCGGGGAAGCGAGGTCCTACGAGCAGTACTTC. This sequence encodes CASSLDLGEARSYEQYF.

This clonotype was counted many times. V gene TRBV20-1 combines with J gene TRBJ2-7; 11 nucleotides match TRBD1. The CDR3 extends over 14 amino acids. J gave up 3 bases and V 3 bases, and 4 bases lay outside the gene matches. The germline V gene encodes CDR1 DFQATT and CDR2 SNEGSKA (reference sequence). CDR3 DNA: TGCAGTGCTAGTTCCGGGACAGGGGGCTACGAGCAGTACTTC. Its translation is CSASSGTGGYEQYF.

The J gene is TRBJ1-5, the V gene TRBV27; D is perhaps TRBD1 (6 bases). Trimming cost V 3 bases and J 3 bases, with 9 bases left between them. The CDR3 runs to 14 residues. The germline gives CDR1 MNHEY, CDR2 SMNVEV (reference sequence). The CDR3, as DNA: TGTGCCAGCAGTTTCGGACAGTACAATCAGCCCCAGCATTTT. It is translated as CASSFGQYNQPQHF.